This T cell receptor (beta chain) was observed in a study of blood T cell repertoires in COVID-19. Study as a whole: Material from acute and convalescent COVID-19 was sourced from the United States, Italy and Spain. Sample material is recorded as cDNA or gDNA derived from T cells, B-cell-depleted T cells, or PBMCs.

How the authors handled the data: By means of reference gene primer amplification, nucleated cell counts were estimated. The method was immunoSEQ multiplex PCR; TCRdb's version includes in-frame clones alone and lacks a portion of them. The V and J calls and clone size were taken over from that table, and D and trimming were inferred from the DNA. There are 98,000 or so clones in the sample; under 85% occur only once, and just over 4% lies in the top ten. The CDR3 consists of 11 residues. The germline V gene has CDR1 SGHVT and CDR2 SQSDAQ. V lost 3 bases and J 8 bases, leaving 7 bases between the germline ends.

This chain joins TRBV7-4 and TRBJ1-2, with D perhaps matching TRBD1 (5 bases). This receptor was obtained from a woman in her 70s with acute or convalescent COVID-19. Sequencing was performed on peripheral blood. The CDR3 sequence: CASSFQGGYTF. The DNA for the CDR3 is TGTGCCAGCAGCTTCCAGGGAGGCTACACCTTC.